Each of the 32 T cell receptor beta chains below was sequenced from the same sample in a study of brain T cells in children with intractable seizures (TCRdb year 2021). Library prep was done by the immunoSEQ multiplex PCR assay. Here the immuneACCESS table is served through TCRdb, limited to in-frame sequences with V and J called. Missing clones are a known gap in these copies; in checked studies unresolved V genes cover under half, and the rest lacks a known reason. The sample includes fewer than 150,000 clones, with 85% to 95% observed a single time. The leading ten clones occupy 3.8% of the sample. What this sample's time point label stands for: resected brain tissue, or blood drawn just prior to surgery. This material consisted of peripheral blood, taken at surgery. These receptors were obtained from a boy younger than two with hemimegalencephaly and intractable seizures.

The rearrangement links TRBV5-4 to TRBJ2-5; D might be TRBD1 (5 bases). This CDR3 contains 14 residues. CDR1 is SGHNT, CDR2 YYREEE, per germline (reference sequence). The V end lost 1 base, the J end lost 4 bases, and 11 bases lay between the germline ends. The CDR3 nucleotides are TGTGCCAGCAGCTTGAAGGGGTTCGGAGAGACCCAGTACTTC. Protein: CASSLKGFGETQYF.

V gene TRBV6-2 or TRBV6-3 combines with J gene TRBJ2-3; 8 positions agree with TRBD1. V was pared by 2 bases and J by 5 bases, with 6 bases of the junction left unmatched. CDR3 length: 15 residues. CDR1 and CDR2 (germline): MNHEY, SVGEGT. In DNA form, the CDR3 reads TGTGCCAGCAGTTACGAGGACAGGGTTAAAGATACGCAGTATTTT. Translated, it gives CASSYEDRVKDTQYF.

The V gene is TRBV2, the J gene TRBJ2-7; D not resolved. V shed 3 bases and J shed 2 bases, with 14 bases lying between them. In germline, CDR1 is SNHLY, CDR2 FYNNEI. This CDR3 spans 15 amino acids. The CDR3 DNA reads TGTGCCAGCAGTGACCGGTCACGCAGAGCCTACGAGCAGTACTTC. Amino acid sequence: CASSDRSRRAYEQYF.

This clone has just one count. The chain carries TRBV10-3 and TRBJ1-2, with TRBD1 identical over 9 bases. The CDR3 spans 15 residues. Trimming cost V 6 bases and J 5 bases; bases outside gene matches: 10. Germline CDR1 and CDR2: ENHRY and SYGVKD. CDR3 amino acids: CAIRPPLGTGYGYTF. The CDR3, as DNA: TGTGCCATCAGGCCCCCCCTCGGGACAGGGTATGGCTACACCTTC.

The rearrangement joins TRBV28 to TRBJ1-3; the D gene is possibly TRBD1 (5 bases). V was shortened by 4 bases and J by 0 bases, with 16 bases between the two germline ends. The CDR3 totals 17 residues. CDR1 and CDR2 from the germline V gene are MDHEN and SYDVKM. The CDR3 DNA is TGTGCCAGCAGTTCCCTCCCAGGGACCTTCTCTGGAAACACCATATATTTT. Translation: CASSSLPGTFSGNTIYF.

This chain links TRBV7-9 with TRBJ2-1; 13 nucleotides match TRBD2. The CDR3 contains 16 residues. CDR1 is SEHNR, CDR2 FQNEAQ, per germline (reference sequence). Trimming cost V 5 bases and J 9 bases; bases outside gene matches: 10. In DNA, the CDR3 is TGTGCCAGCAGCCCCCGACCGGGACTAGCGGGAAGTGAGCAGTTCTTC. The encoded protein is CASSPRPGLAGSEQFF.

J is TRBJ2-2 and V is TRBV19; 7 bases are a match to TRBD2. CDR3 size: 16 residues. Germline CDR1 and CDR2: LNHDA and SQIVND (reference sequence). The V and J ends lost 3 bases and 7 bases, in that order; junction bases with no gene match: 11. The CDR3 DNA reads as TGTGCCAGTAGTATCCCACTAGCGACACAAGGCGGGGAGCTGTTTTTT. It encodes CASSIPLATQGGELFF.

This clone was detected only a few times. The rearrangement joins TRBV18 to TRBJ1-5; TRBD1 aligns across 8 bases. Germline V lookup: CDR1 KGHSH, CDR2 LQKENI. The CDR3 sequence is 14 residues long. V lost 6 bases to trimming and J lost 7 bases; unmatched junction nucleotides: 8. CDR3 sequence (DNA): TGTGCCAGCTCTCGAATGACAGGGGAGCAGCCCCAGCATTTT. It codes for CASSRMTGEQPQHF.

This clone occurred a few times. V usage is TRBV10-3 and J usage is TRBJ1-1; D perhaps matches TRBD1 (6 bases). Trimming took off 6 bases at V and 4 bases at J, with 6 bases between the two ends. The length of the CDR3 is 11 residues. Germline assignment: CDR1 ENHRY and CDR2 SYGVKD. The CDR3 sequence is CAIRQGTEAFF. CDR3 DNA: TGTGCCATCAGACAGGGCACTGAAGCTTTCTTT.

The chain has TRBV7-9 and TRBJ1-4; D unclear. The germline CDR1 and CDR2 sequences are SEHNR and FQNEAQ (reference sequence). With 5 bases removed from V and 4 bases from J, the gap between germline ends came to 14 bases. CDR3 length: 15 amino acids. The CDR3, as DNA: TGTGCCAGCAGCACTTCAAGGGTTGGTAATGAAAAACTGTTTTTT. Amino acid sequence: CASSTSRVGNEKLFF.

The rearrangement uses TRBV20-1 and TRBJ2-1, with D tentatively TRBD2 (5 bases). V lost 5 bases and J lost 8, with 7 bases in between. CDR3 length: 10 amino acids. CDR1 is DFQATT and CDR2 is SNEGSKA in the germline V gene (reference sequence). This CDR3 is CSARGHEQFF. The CDR3 nucleotides read TGCAGTGCTCGCGGGCATGAGCAGTTCTTC.

The CDR3: CASSLAGSGRVRSYEQYF. DNA of the CDR3: TGTGCCAGCAGCTTAGCGGGTAGCGGGAGGGTCCGTTCCTACGAGCAGTACTTC. The rearrangement links TRBV7-2 to TRBJ2-7, with TRBD2 identical over 11 bases. V gave up 0 bases and J gave up 1 base; unmatched junction bases: 8. This CDR3 is 18 amino acids long. Germline V CDR1 and CDR2: SGHTA, FQGNSA.

V is TRBV5-1 and J is TRBJ2-3, with 11 bases aligning to TRBD2. Germline V gives CDR1 SGHRS, CDR2 YFSETQ. The CDR3 sequence is 17 residues long. The V and J ends lost 0 bases and 4 bases, in that order; junction bases with no gene match: 7. In nucleotides, the CDR3 is TGCGCCAGCAGCTTGGCTATAGCGGGAGGGAATGCAGATACGCAGTATTTT. Translation gives CASSLAIAGGNADTQYF.

The chain is built from TRBV7-3 and TRBJ2-1; 8 bases fit TRBD2. V dropped 5 bases and J dropped 10; count of bases not matched to a gene: 10. CDR3 length: 14 residues. Germline CDR1 SGHTA, CDR2 FQGTGA. The CDR3, as DNA: TGTGCCAGCAGCCCCATTTCCCCGGGAGGGGAGCAGTTCTTC. Translating it yields CASSPISPGGEQFF. The full variable domain, its missing parts supplied by reference TRBV7-3 and TRBJ2-1, is GAGVSQTPSNKVTEKGKYVELRCDPISGHTALYWYRQSLGQGPEFLIYFQGTGAADDSGLPNDRFFAVRPEGSVSTLKIQRTERGDSAVYLCASSPISPGGEQFFGPGTRLTVL.

The chain employs TRBV18 and TRBJ1-2; the D gene is possibly TRBD1 (5 bases). This CDR3 is built from 15 residues. V was pared by 3 bases and J by 4 bases, with 15 bases between. CDR1 is KGHSH and CDR2 is LQKENI in the germline V gene. In DNA form, the CDR3 reads TGTGCCAGCTCACCCCTATCTCGGGGCCTCTATGGCTACACCTTC. Translating it yields CASSPLSRGLYGYTF.

This chain joins TRBV5-1 and TRBJ1-6; D remains unclear. The CDR3 loop spans 13 amino acids. Trimming left V 0 bases short and J 10 bases short, with 8 bases between. Germline V gene lookup returns CDR1 SGHRS and CDR2 YFSETQ. CDR3 protein: CASSLGLGSPLHF. CDR3 DNA sequence: TGCGCCAGCAGCTTGGGGCTTGGCTCACCCCTCCACTTT.

CDR3 nucleotide sequence: TGTGCCAGCTCACCACTCCGCGACAGGATATTCTATGGCTACACCTTC. Its protein product is CASSPLRDRIFYGYTF. The genes are TRBV18 and TRBJ1-2, with D possibly matching TRBD1 (6 bases). The CDR3 has 16 residues. Trimming stripped 1 base from V and 4 bases from J, with 16 bases between. Germline V gene sequence: CDR1 KGHSH, CDR2 LQKENI.

This clone was detected a few times. The chain joins TRBV6-2 or TRBV6-3 to TRBJ2-7; D gene unclear. V lost 4 bases and J 0 bases, leaving 7 bases between the germline ends. The length of the CDR3 is 13 residues. Germline V lookup: CDR1 MNHEY, CDR2 SVGEGT. CDR3 nucleotide sequence: TGTGCCAGCAGTTCTCGGACCTCCTACGAGCAGTACTTC. Translated: CASSSRTSYEQYF.

This clone was observed a handful of times. The chain carries TRBV19 and TRBJ1-6, with D possibly matching TRBD1 (5 bases). Trimming left V 5 bases short and J 6 bases short, with 8 bases between. CDR1 and CDR2 from the germline V gene are LNHDA and SQIVND (reference sequence). The CDR3 runs to 13 residues. The CDR3 region is CASSSGSNSPLHF. The CDR3 coding sequence is TGTGCCAGTAGTTCAGGGAGTAATTCACCCCTCCACTTT. The full variable domain, rest sourced from reference TRBV19 and TRBJ1-6, is DGGITQSPKYLFRKEGQNVTLSCEQNLNHDAMYWYRQDPGQGLRLIYYSQIVNDFQKGDIAEGYSVSREKKESFPLTVTSAQKNPTAFYLCASSSGSNSPLHFGNGTRLTVT.

This CDR3 is CASSWDGVSGYTF. DNA of the CDR3: TGTGCCAGCAGTTGGGACGGTGTAAGTGGCTACACCTTC. The chain has TRBV12-3 or TRBV12-4 and TRBJ1-2; D possibly corresponds to TRBD1 (5 bases). This CDR3 region has 13 residues. V was pared by 4 bases and J by 7 bases, with 13 bases between.

V usage is TRBV11-2 and J usage is TRBJ1-1, with no clear D. Germline CDR1 SGHAT, CDR2 FQNNGV. CDR3 length: 14 amino acids. The ends were cut back, 5 bases at V and 4 bases at J, with 14 bases in the middle. CDR3 residues: CASSRGPIPTEAFF. For the CDR3, the DNA is TGTGCCAGCAGCCGAGGTCCCATCCCCACTGAAGCTTTCTTT.

The chain carries TRBV28 and TRBJ2-1; TRBD2 agrees at 10 bases. Germline-derived CDR1 and CDR2 are MDHEN and SYDVKM. V was pared by 3 bases and J by 0 bases, with 2 bases of the junction left unmatched. The CDR3 spans 16 residues. The CDR3 DNA follows: TGTGCCAGCAGTTTTAGCGGGAGGCCCTCCTACAATGAGCAGTTCTTC. It yields the protein CASSFSGRPSYNEQFF.

This chain connects TRBV4-1 to TRBJ1-2, with 7 nucleotides matching TRBD1. CDR1 is MGHRA, CDR2 YSYEKL, per germline. This CDR3 region has 15 residues. The V gene end was trimmed by 5 bases and the J gene end by 2 bases; junction bases not matched to a gene: 8. The CDR3 loop reads CASSAQGRVNYGYTF. The CDR3 DNA sequence: TGCGCCAGCAGCGCACAGGGGCGGGTAAACTATGGCTACACCTTC.

The gene calls are TRBV12-3 or TRBV12-4 and TRBJ1-2; 7 bases fit TRBD1. Trimming at V came to 5 bases and at J to 6 bases, leaving 3 bases not matched to a gene. The CDR3 sequence is 12 residues long. CDR3 nucleotide sequence: TGTGCCAGCAGTCAGGACAGGCATGGCTACACCTTC. This encodes CASSQDRHGYTF.

The chain joins TRBV7-2 to TRBJ1-2, with a weak D call TRBD1 (5 bases). V lost 2 bases and J lost 7, with 20 bases in between. Looked up from germline, CDR1 is SGHTA and CDR2 is FQGNSA. CDR3 length equals 16 residues. The DNA of the CDR3 is TGTGCCAGCAGCTTACGGGGGGGGGACCCCCCCGGTGGCTACACCTTC. This codes for CASSLRGGDPPGGYTF.

The chain has TRBV5-6 and TRBJ2-1; 7 bases match TRBD1. CDR1 and CDR2 from the germline V gene are SGHDT and YYEEEE. The trim removed 4 bases at V and 9 bases at J, leaving 16 bases unmatched. The CDR3 is 16 amino acids. CDR3 in amino acids: CASSENRGNTWGEQFF. The CDR3 DNA sequence: TGTGCCAGCAGCGAGAACAGGGGAAATACGTGGGGTGAGCAGTTCTTC. Combining the CDR3 with reference TRBV5-6 and TRBJ2-1 gives the whole variable domain DAGVTQSPTHLIKTRGQQVTLRCSPKSGHDTVSWYQQALGQGPQFIFQYYEEEERQRGNFPDRFSGHQFPNYSSELNVNALLLGDSALYLCASSENRGNTWGEQFFGPGTRLTVL.

This clone occurred many times. The chain is built from TRBV6-5 and TRBJ1-6; 7 bases align to TRBD1. V trimming: 2 bases; J trimming: 8 bases; junction bases outside the gene matches: 6. Germline loops: CDR1 MNHEY, CDR2 SVGAGI. The CDR3 runs 15 residues. The CDR3 reads CASSYERGPHSPLHF. The CDR3 DNA follows: TGTGCCAGCAGTTACGAGAGGGGGCCCCATTCACCCCTCCACTTT.

The J gene is TRBJ2-5, the V gene TRBV5-1; TRBD2 might be the D (6 bases). The V end lost 0 bases, the J end lost 4 bases, and 7 bases lay between the germline ends. This CDR3 spans 13 amino acids. Germline-derived CDR1 and CDR2 are SGHRS and YFSETQ. The chain's CDR3 is CASSLAGGETQYF. Here the CDR3 DNA reads TGCGCCAGCAGCTTGGCCGGGGGAGAGACCCAGTACTTC.

The chain combines TRBV4-2 with TRBJ2-2; D is perhaps TRBD1 or TRBD2 (7 bases each). Germline V CDR1 and CDR2: LGHNA, YNFKEQ. This CDR3 contains 15 residues. Trimming shortened V by 2 bases and J by 6 bases, and 13 bases separated the two germline ends. The CDR3: CASSQPRGRAGELFF. In DNA, the CDR3 is TGTGCCAGCAGCCAACCCAGGGGGAGGGCCGGGGAGCTGTTTTTT.

This rearrangement joins TRBV21-1 to TRBJ2-5; the table names TRBD1, a call not compared with the DNA. TRBV21-1 is marked as a pseudogene. The CDR3 extends over 16 amino acids. The CDR3 spells CASSTTRDRVWETQYF. The CDR3 nucleotides read TGTGCCAGCAGCACCACTCGGGACAGGGTCTGGGAGACCCAGTACTTC.

The DNA of the CDR3 is TGTGCCAGCAGTTACCCCGAACGTCTAGCGGGAGGGCCGAGAGAGACCCAGTACTTC. Its protein product is CASSYPERLAGGPRETQYF. The gene calls are TRBV6-2 or TRBV6-3 and TRBJ2-5; 12 bases match TRBD2. The germline gives CDR1 MNHEY, CDR2 SVGEGT. V shed 2 bases and J 4 bases; nucleotides not matched to a gene: 14. The CDR3 length is 19 residues.

J is TRBJ2-7 and V is TRBV18, with 12 positions matching TRBD2. V dropped 3 bases and J dropped 5; count of bases not matched to a gene: 11. CDR1 KGHSH and CDR2 LQKENI come from the germline V gene. CDR3 length: 17 amino acids. CDR3 region: CASSPQRLAGERNEQYF. The CDR3 DNA is TGTGCCAGCTCACCCCAAAGACTAGCGGGAGAGCGGAACGAGCAGTACTTC.